Below are 25 T cell receptor beta chains sequenced from a single sample in a study of blood T cell repertoires in COVID-19. The table came from immunoSEQ multiplex PCR; TCRdb's copy has only in-frame clones and leaves some out. The data contain about 130,000 clones, roughly 88% of them singletons. Material for sequencing was peripheral blood. The origin of the receptors is a woman older than 75 with acute or convalescent COVID-19.

The genes are TRBV19 and TRBJ1-5; no clear D gene. The CDR3 extends over 15 amino acids. The germline CDR1 and CDR2 sequences are LNHDA and SQIVND (reference sequence). Trimming shortened V by 7 bases and J by 0 bases, and 13 bases separated the two germline ends. The CDR3 here is CASMEEGPSNQPQHF. For the CDR3, the DNA is TGTGCCAGTATGGAGGAGGGTCCTAGCAATCAGCCCCAGCATTTT.

The chain uses TRBV11-2 and TRBJ1-2; D call uncertain. Germline V gene data show CDR1 as SGHAT and CDR2 as FQNNGV. Trimming took off 1 base at V and 8 bases at J, with 11 bases between the two ends. The CDR3 runs 13 residues. The CDR3 spells CASSLVRGGGYTF. The CDR3 bases are TGTGCCAGCAGCTTAGTACGGGGAGGCGGCTACACCTTC.

V is TRBV19 and J is TRBJ2-2; TRBD2 might be the D (5 bases). The V and J ends lost 6 bases and 9 bases respectively, with 20 bases between them. Germline V gene lookup returns CDR1 LNHDA and CDR2 SQIVND (reference sequence). The CDR3 sequence is 15 residues long. CDR3 in amino acids: CASRGRDVRSRELFF. Written as DNA, the CDR3 is TGTGCCAGTAGAGGCCGGGATGTTCGGTCCCGGGAGCTGTTTTTT.

This clone appeared a single time. The CDR3 loop is CASSLGDRSSGNTIYF. The CDR3 DNA reads as TGTGCCAGCAGCTTGGGGGACAGGAGCTCTGGAAACACCATATATTTT. The V gene is TRBV7-9, the J gene TRBJ1-3, with TRBD1 matching 8 bases. The CDR3 loop spans 16 amino acids. The ends lost 3 bases at V and 0 bases at J; junction bases unmatched: 4. Germline loops: CDR1 SEHNR, CDR2 FQNEAQ (reference sequence).

The genes are TRBV7-2 and TRBJ2-3; D is perhaps TRBD1 (5 bases). The germline gives CDR1 SGHTA, CDR2 FQGNSA. The CDR3 extends over 13 amino acids. The V gene lost 4 bases and the J gene lost 2 bases, with 7 bases spanning the gap. The chain's CDR3 is CASSSGATDTQYF. The DNA of the CDR3 is TGTGCCAGCAGCTCTGGGGCCACAGATACGCAGTATTTT.

This rearrangement joins TRBV19 to TRBJ2-2, with TRBD1 matching over 9 bases. The CDR3 is made up of 16 amino acids. V shed 6 bases and J 7 bases; nucleotides not matched to a gene: 12. CDR1 is LNHDA, CDR2 SQIVND, per germline (reference sequence). The CDR3 region has the DNA TGTGCCAGTAGGAGAACCGGGACAGGGAAGGGCGGGGAGCTGTTTTTT. Amino acid sequence: CASRRTGTGKGGELFF. Combining the CDR3 with reference TRBV19 and TRBJ2-2 gives the whole variable domain DGGITQSPKYLFRKEGQNVTLSCEQNLNHDAMYWYRQDPGQGLRLIYYSQIVNDFQKGDIAEGYSVSREKKESFPLTVTSAQKNPTAFYLCASRRTGTGKGGELFFGEGSRLTVL.

This chain connects TRBV7-2 to TRBJ2-7; tentative D call: TRBD2 (6 bases). This CDR3 has 14 residues. Per the germline V gene, CDR1 is SGHTA and CDR2 is FQGNSA. V was pared by 5 bases and J by 3 bases, with 14 bases between. CDR3 nucleotides: TGTGCCAGCAGCCCCCACTCGGGGGACTACGAGCAGTACTTC. It yields the protein CASSPHSGDYEQYF.

This rearrangement joins TRBV19 to TRBJ2-7; 7 bases align to TRBD1. V gave up 2 bases and J gave up 2 bases; unmatched junction bases: 9. Germline lookup yields CDR1 LNHDA and CDR2 SQIVND (reference sequence). This CDR3 is built from 16 residues. CDR3 DNA sequence: TGTGCCAGTAGTATACCACGGGACAGCCCAACCTACGAGCAGTACTTC. Encoded protein: CASSIPRDSPTYEQYF.

The count of this clone is one. The gene calls are TRBV7-2 and TRBJ2-3, with D unresolved. The CDR3 covers 15 residues. V was clipped by 2 bases and J by 0 bases, with 9 bases between them. The germline CDR1 and CDR2 sequences are SGHTA and FQGNSA. The CDR3 here is CASSLSVTSTDTQYF. CDR3 nucleotides: TGTGCCAGCAGCTTATCCGTAACTAGCACAGATACGCAGTATTTT.

The chain couples TRBV18 to TRBJ2-7; TRBD1 is a possible D gene (6 bases). CDR3 length: 14 amino acids. V lost 6 bases, J lost 0 bases, and 12 bases lay in between. The germline CDR1 and CDR2 sequences are KGHSH and LQKENI. CDR3 coding DNA: TGTGCCAGCTCCGGACAGAGGAGCTCCTACGAGCAGTACTTC. Protein product: CASSGQRSSYEQYF.

The J gene is TRBJ2-4, the V gene TRBV5-1, with TRBD1 matching over 9 bases. This CDR3 has 13 amino acids. Germline values: CDR1 SGHRS, CDR2 YFSETQ. The ends lost 3 bases at V and 10 bases at J; junction bases unmatched: 5. In DNA form, the CDR3 reads TGCGCCAGCAGCTGGGGACAGGGAGGTATTCAGTACTTC. This translates into CASSWGQGGIQYF.

J is TRBJ2-5 and V is TRBV4-1, with a possible D match to TRBD2 (6 bases). Trimming left V 1 base short and J 0 bases short, with 12 bases between. In germline, CDR1 is MGHRA, CDR2 YSYEKL. This CDR3 region has 16 residues. The CDR3 sequence: CASSQGTGAYQETQYF. In DNA, the CDR3 is TGCGCCAGCAGCCAAGGAACGGGAGCGTACCAAGAGACCCAGTACTTC.

The rearrangement joins TRBV12-3 or TRBV12-4 to TRBJ2-7, with a weak D call TRBD2 (6 bases). The CDR3 is made up of 11 amino acids. V gave up 3 bases and J gave up 9 bases, with 9 bases separating them. CDR3 DNA: TGTGCCAGCAGTTTCCAGGGAGGGCAGTACTTC. Residues: CASSFQGGQYF.

The J gene is TRBJ1-2, the V gene TRBV5-1; D remains ambiguous. V lost 4 bases to trimming and J lost 2 bases, with 9 bases between them. This CDR3 is built from 13 residues. Germline CDR1 and CDR2: SGHRS and YFSETQ. The CDR3 region is CASSVAQNYGYTF. For the CDR3, the DNA is TGCGCCAGCAGCGTGGCACAGAACTATGGCTACACCTTC.

The chain is built from TRBV7-8 and TRBJ1-5, with 8 bases identical to TRBD1. After removal of 2 bases from V and 5 bases from J, the junction contained 8 bases not matched to a gene. Per germline, CDR1 SGHVS and CDR2 FQNEAQ. The CDR3 loop spans 16 amino acids. CDR3 protein: CASSLKADREYQPQHF. As DNA, the CDR3 is TGTGCCAGCAGCTTAAAAGCGGACAGGGAGTATCAGCCCCAGCATTTT.

The CDR3 sequence: CASSLIGSGGSFTDTQYF. The CDR3 DNA sequence: TGTGCCAGCAGCTTGATCGGGAGCGGGGGTAGTTTCACAGATACGCAGTATTTT. V gene TRBV7-3 combines with J gene TRBJ2-3; 8 bases agree with TRBD2. V was pared by 3 bases and J by 2 bases, with 13 bases of the junction left unmatched. The CDR3 loop spans 18 amino acids. The germline gives CDR1 SGHTA, CDR2 FQGTGA.

The chain employs TRBV6-6 and TRBJ1-3; the match to TRBD1 covers 7 bases. J gave up 2 bases and V 2 bases, and 6 bases lay outside the gene matches. The CDR3 contains 16 residues. Germline V gene data show CDR1 as MNHNY and CDR2 as SVGAGI (reference sequence). CDR3 region: CASSYPTGTAGNTIYF. As DNA, the CDR3 is TGTGCCAGCAGTTACCCGACCGGGACAGCTGGAAACACCATATATTTT.

J is TRBJ1-4 and V is TRBV7-2; maybe TRBD1 (5 bases). V was trimmed by 0 bases and J by 5 bases, leaving 10 bases between them. This CDR3 is built from 15 residues. Germline CDR1 and CDR2: SGHTA and FQGNSA. CDR3 coding DNA: TGTGCCAGCAGCTTAGCCGGCCGGACAAATGAAAAACTGTTTTTT. Its protein is CASSLAGRTNEKLFF. Using reference TRBV7-2 and TRBJ1-4 for the parts outside the CDR3, the full variable domain is GAGVSQSPSNKVTEKGKDVELRCDPISGHTALYWYRQSLGQGLEFLIYFQGNSAPDKSGLPSDRFSAERTGGSVSTLTIQRTQQEDSAVYLCASSLAGRTNEKLFFGSGTQLSVL.

The chain carries TRBV29-1 and TRBJ1-4; D call uncertain. The CDR3 is 13 amino acids. CDR1 and CDR2 (germline): SQVTM, ANQGSEA. The V end lost 5 bases, the J end lost 5 bases, and 12 bases lay between the germline ends. This CDR3 is CSVTMGLNEKLFF. The DNA of the CDR3 is TGCAGCGTTACGATGGGCCTAAATGAAAAACTGTTTTTT.

The V call is TRBV2, the J call TRBJ2-1; TRBD2 matches at 11 bases. This CDR3 has 15 amino acids. V shed 5 bases, J shed 7 bases, and the junction held 7 bases outside the gene matches. Germline CDR1 is SNHLY and CDR2 is FYNNEI. CDR3 DNA sequence: TGTGCCAGCAGTTTTAGCGGGGGGGCGGTAAATGAGCAGTTCTTC. This sequence encodes CASSFSGGAVNEQFF.

V is TRBV7-9 and J is TRBJ1-3, with TRBD1 identical over 8 bases. Trimming took 5 bases from V and 0 from J; bases not matched to a gene: 9. The germline V gene encodes CDR1 SEHNR and CDR2 FQNEAQ (reference sequence). CDR3 length equals 17 residues. CDR3 region: CASSVGQGLPSGNTIYF. CDR3 nucleotides: TGTGCCAGCAGCGTAGGACAGGGCCTACCCTCTGGAAACACCATATATTTT.

The chain recombines TRBV15 with TRBJ2-5; the D gene is possibly TRBD2 (6 bases). Trimming pared 1 base from V and 1 base from J, leaving 19 bases between. Per germline, CDR1 LNHNV and CDR2 YYDKDF (reference sequence). The CDR3 totals 18 residues. This chain's CDR3 is CATSRARRIGTVQETQYF. The CDR3 DNA is TGTGCCACCAGCAGAGCGCGAAGAATCGGGACTGTCCAAGAGACCCAGTACTTC.

V and J are TRBV5-4 and TRBJ2-7; TRBD1 is a possible D gene (5 bases). The CDR3 has 15 residues. V was trimmed by 4 bases and J by 3 bases, leaving 17 bases between them. Germline V gene sequence: CDR1 SGHNT, CDR2 YYREEE (reference sequence). CDR3 amino acids: CASSPPGAGHYEQYF. The CDR3 DNA reads TGTGCCAGCAGCCCCCCGGGTGCAGGGCACTACGAGCAGTACTTC. The full variable domain, rest sourced from reference TRBV5-4 and TRBJ2-7, is ETGVTQSPTHLIKTRGQQVTLRCSSQSGHNTVSWYQQALGQGPQFIFQYYREEENGRGNFPPRFSGLQFPNYSSELNVNALELDDSALYLCASSPPGAGHYEQYFGPGTRLTVT.

The V and J genes are TRBV10-3 and TRBJ2-7; the match to TRBD1 covers 11 bases. The ends lost 2 bases at V and 4 bases at J; junction bases unmatched: 7. The germline V gene encodes CDR1 ENHRY and CDR2 SYGVKD. The CDR3 extends over 16 amino acids. The CDR3 DNA reads TGTGCCATCAGTGAGCCCGGACAGGGGGCCGGGTACGAGCAGTACTTC. This sequence encodes CAISEPGQGAGYEQYF.

V usage is TRBV28 and J usage is TRBJ1-1, with 11 bases fitting TRBD1. The CDR3 covers 15 residues. Per the germline V gene, CDR1 is MDHEN and CDR2 is SYDVKM. V shed 6 bases and J 5 bases; nucleotides not matched to a gene: 8. The DNA for the CDR3 is TGTGCCAGCAGATCCGGCGGACAGGGGGCGACTGAAGCTTTCTTT. Protein: CASRSGGQGATEAFF.